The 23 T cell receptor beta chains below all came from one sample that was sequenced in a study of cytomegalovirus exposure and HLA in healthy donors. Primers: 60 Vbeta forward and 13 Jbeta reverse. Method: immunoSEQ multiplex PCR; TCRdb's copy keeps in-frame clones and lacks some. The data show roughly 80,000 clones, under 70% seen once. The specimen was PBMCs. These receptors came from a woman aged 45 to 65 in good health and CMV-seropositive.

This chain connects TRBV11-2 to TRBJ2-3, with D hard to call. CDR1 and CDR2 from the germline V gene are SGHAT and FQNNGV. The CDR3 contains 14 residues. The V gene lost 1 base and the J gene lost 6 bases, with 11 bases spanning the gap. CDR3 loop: CASSLGPARDTQYF. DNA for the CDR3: TGTGCCAGCAGCTTAGGCCCCGCTCGGGATACGCAGTATTTT.

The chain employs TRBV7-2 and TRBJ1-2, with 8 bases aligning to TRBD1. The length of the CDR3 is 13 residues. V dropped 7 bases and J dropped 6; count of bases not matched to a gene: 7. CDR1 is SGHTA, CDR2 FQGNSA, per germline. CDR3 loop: CASNPDREDGYTF. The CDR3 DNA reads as TGTGCCAGCAACCCGGACAGGGAGGATGGCTACACCTTC.

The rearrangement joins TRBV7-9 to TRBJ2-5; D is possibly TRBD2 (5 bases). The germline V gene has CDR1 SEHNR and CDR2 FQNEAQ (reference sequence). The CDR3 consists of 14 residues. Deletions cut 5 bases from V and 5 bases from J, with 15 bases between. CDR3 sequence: CASSGRTTGETQYF. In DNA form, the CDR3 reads TGTGCCAGCAGCGGGCGGACGACGGGGGAGACCCAGTACTTC.

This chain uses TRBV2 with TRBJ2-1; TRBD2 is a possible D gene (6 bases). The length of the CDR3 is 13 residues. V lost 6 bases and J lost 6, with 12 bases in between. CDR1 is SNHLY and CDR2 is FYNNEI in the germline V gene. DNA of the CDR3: TGTGCCAGCAGGGGGGACTGGGGCAATGAGCAGTTCTTC. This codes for CASRGDWGNEQFF.

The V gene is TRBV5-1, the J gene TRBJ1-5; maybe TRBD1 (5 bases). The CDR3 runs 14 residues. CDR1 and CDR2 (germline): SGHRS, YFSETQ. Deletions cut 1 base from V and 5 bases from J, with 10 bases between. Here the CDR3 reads CASSLTGGHQPQHF. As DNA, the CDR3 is TGCGCCAGCAGCTTGACAGGAGGGCATCAGCCCCAGCATTTT.

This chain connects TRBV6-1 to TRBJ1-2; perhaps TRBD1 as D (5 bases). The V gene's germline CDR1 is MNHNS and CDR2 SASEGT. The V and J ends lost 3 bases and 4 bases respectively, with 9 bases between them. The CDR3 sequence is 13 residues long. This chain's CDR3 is CASSEGRRYGYTF. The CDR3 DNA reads TGTGCCAGCAGTGAGGGGCGACGCTATGGCTACACCTTC.

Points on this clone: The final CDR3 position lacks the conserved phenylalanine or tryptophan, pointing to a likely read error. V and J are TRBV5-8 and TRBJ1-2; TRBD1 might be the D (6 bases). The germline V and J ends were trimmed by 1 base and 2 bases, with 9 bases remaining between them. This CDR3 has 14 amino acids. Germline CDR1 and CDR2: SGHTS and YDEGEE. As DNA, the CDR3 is TGTGCCAGCAGCTTGAGGCAGGGGAACTATGGCTACACCCTC. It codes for CASSLRQGNYGYTL.

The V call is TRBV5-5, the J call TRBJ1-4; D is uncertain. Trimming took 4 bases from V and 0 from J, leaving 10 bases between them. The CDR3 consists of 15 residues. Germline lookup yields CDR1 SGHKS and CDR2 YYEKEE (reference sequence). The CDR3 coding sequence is TGTGCCAGCAGCCCGGAGGTTGCAACTAATGAAAAACTGTTTTTT. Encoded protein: CASSPEVATNEKLFF.

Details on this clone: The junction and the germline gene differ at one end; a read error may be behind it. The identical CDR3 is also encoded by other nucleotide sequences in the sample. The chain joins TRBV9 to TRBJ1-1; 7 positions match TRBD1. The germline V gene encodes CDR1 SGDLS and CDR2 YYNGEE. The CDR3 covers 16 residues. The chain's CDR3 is CASSEGDSRVLSEAFF. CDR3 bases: TGTGCTAGCAGCGAGGGGGACAGTAGGGTCTTATCTGAAGCTTTCTTT. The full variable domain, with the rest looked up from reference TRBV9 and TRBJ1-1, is DSGVTQTPKHLITATGQRVTLRCSPRSGDLSVYWYQQSLDQGLQFLIQYYNGEERAKGNILERFSAQQFPDLHSELNLSSLELGDSALYFCASSEGDSRVLSEAFFGQGTRLTVV.

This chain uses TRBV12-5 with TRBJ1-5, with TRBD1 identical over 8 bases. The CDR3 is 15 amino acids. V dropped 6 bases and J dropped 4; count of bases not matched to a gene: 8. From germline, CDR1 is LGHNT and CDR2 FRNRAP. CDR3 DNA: TGTGCTAGTGGCCTCTGGACAGGGCCAAATCAGCCCCAGCATTTT. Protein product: CASGLWTGPNQPQHF.

CDR3: CASSYGLAEQETQYF. The CDR3 DNA follows: TGTGCCAGCAGTTACGGACTAGCGGAGCAAGAGACCCAGTACTTC. V gene TRBV6-6 combines with J gene TRBJ2-5; TRBD2 matches 10 bases. From germline, CDR1 is MNHNY and CDR2 SVGAGI (reference sequence). V shed 2 bases, J shed 2 bases, and the junction held 2 bases outside the gene matches. The CDR3 length is 15 residues.

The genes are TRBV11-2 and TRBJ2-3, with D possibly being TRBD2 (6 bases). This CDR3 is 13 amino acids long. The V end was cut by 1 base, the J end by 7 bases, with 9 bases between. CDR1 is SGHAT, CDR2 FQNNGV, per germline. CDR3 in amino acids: CASSLGGLNTQYF. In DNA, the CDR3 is TGTGCCAGCAGCTTAGGGGGACTGAATACGCAGTATTTT.

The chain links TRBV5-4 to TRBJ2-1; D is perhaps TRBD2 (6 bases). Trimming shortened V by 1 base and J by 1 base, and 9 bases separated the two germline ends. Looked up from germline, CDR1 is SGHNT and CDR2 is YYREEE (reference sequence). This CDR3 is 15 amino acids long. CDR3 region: CASSLKRESYNEQFF. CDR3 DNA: TGTGCCAGCAGCTTGAAACGGGAGTCCTACAATGAGCAGTTCTTC.

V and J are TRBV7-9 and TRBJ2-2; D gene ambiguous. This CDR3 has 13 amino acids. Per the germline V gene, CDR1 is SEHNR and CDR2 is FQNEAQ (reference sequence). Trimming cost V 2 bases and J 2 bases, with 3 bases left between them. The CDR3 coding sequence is TGTGCCAGCAGCTTACTCAACACCGGGGAGCTGTTTTTT. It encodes CASSLLNTGELFF.

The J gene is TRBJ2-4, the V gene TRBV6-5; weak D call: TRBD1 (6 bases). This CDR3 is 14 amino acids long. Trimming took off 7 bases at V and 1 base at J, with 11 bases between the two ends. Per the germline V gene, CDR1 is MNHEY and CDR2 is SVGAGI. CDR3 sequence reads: CASNQGSAKNIQYF. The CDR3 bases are TGTGCCAGCAATCAGGGGTCGGCCAAAAACATTCAGTACTTC.

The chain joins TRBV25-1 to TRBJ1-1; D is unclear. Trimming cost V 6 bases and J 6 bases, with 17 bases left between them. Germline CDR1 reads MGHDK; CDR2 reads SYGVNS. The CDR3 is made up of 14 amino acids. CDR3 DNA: TGTGCCAGCAGAGATACCATGGCCAACCCTGAAGCTTTCTTT. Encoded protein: CASRDTMANPEAFF.

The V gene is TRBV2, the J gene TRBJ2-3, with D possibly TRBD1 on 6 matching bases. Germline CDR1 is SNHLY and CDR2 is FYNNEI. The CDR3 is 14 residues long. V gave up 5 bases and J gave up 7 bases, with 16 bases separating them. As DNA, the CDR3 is TGTGCCAGCAGTACAGGGATTTGGGGGAATACGCAGTATTTT. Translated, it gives CASSTGIWGNTQYF.

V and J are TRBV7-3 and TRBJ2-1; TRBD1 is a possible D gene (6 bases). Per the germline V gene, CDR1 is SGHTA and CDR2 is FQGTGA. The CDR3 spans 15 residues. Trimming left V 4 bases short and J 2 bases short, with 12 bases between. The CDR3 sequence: CASSSDTGPYNEQFF. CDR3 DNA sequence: TGTGCCAGCAGCTCGGACACAGGGCCCTACAATGAGCAGTTCTTC.

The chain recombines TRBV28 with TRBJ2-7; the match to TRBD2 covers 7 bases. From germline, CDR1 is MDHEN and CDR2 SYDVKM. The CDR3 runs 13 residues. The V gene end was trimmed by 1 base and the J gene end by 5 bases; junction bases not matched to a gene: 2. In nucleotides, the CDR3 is TGTGCCAGCAGTTTATACGCGGGGGACGAGCAGTACGTC. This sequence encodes CASSLYAGDEQYV.

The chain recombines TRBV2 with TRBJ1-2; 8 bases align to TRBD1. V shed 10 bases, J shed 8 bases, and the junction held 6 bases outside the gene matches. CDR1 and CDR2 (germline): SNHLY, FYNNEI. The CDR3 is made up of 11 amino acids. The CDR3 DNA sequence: TGTGCCATTCAGGGGGCGCGGGGCTACACCTTC. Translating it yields CAIQGARGYTF.

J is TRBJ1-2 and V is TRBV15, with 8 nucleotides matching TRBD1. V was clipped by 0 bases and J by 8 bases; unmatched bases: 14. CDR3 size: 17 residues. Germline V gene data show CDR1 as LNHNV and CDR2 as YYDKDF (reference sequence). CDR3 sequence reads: CATSRERGQGHAWGYTF. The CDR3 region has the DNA TGTGCCACCAGCAGAGAACGTGGACAGGGACACGCCTGGGGCTACACCTTC.

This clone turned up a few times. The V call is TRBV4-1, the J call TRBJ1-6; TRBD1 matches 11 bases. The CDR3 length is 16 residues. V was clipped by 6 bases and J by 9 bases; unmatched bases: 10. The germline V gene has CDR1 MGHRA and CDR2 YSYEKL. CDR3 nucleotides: TGCGCCAGCAGTCCTGGACAGGGGGCCGGGTCTTCACCCCTCCACTTT. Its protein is CASSPGQGAGSSPLHF.

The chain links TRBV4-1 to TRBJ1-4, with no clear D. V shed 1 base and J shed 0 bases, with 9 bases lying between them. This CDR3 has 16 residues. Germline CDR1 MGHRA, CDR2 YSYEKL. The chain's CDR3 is CASSQVQVSTNEKLFF. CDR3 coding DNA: TGCGCCAGCAGCCAAGTCCAGGTGTCAACTAATGAAAAACTGTTTTTT.